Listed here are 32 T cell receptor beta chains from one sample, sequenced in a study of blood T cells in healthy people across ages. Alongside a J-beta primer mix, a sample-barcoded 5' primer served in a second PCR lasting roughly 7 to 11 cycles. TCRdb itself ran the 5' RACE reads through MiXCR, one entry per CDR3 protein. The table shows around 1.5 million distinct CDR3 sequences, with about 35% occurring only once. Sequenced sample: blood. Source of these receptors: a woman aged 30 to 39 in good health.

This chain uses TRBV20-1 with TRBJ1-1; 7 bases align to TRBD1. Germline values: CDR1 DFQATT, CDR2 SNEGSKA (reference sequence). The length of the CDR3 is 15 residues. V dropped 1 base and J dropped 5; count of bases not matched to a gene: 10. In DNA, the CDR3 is TGCAGTGCTAGAGCCCGGGGACAGATGCGGACTGAAGCTTTCTTT. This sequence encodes CSARARGQMRTEAFF.

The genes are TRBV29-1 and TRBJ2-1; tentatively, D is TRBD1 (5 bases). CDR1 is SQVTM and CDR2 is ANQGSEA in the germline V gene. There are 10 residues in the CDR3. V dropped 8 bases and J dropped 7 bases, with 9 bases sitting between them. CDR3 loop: CSSGRNEQFF. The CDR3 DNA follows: TGCAGCTCAGGGCGTAATGAGCAGTTCTTC.

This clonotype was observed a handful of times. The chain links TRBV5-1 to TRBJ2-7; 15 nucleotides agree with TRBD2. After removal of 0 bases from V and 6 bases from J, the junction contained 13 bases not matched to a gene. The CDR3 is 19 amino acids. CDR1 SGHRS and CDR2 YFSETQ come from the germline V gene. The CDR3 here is CASSLVVPGLAGGLGEQYF. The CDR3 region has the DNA TGCGCCAGCAGCTTGGTAGTCCCGGGACTAGCGGGAGGACTGGGCGAGCAGTACTTC.

The CDR3 nucleotides read TGTGCCAGCAGCTCCGGGACAGGAGACGTTTACGAGCAGTACTTC. Its protein product is CASSSGTGDVYEQYF. This chain links TRBV5-5 with TRBJ2-5; TRBD1 matches 8 bases. The closer fit of TRBJ2-7 to the DNA end suggests the J call may be wrong. This CDR3 region has 15 residues. Germline V lookup: CDR1 SGHKS, CDR2 YYEKEE (reference sequence).

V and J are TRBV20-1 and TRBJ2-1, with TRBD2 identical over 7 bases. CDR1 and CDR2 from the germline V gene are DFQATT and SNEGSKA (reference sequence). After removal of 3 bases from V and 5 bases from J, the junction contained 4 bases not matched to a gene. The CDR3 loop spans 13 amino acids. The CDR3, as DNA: TGCAGTGCTAGGGTGGGAGGGAACAATGAGCAGTTCTTC. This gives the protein CSARVGGNNEQFF.

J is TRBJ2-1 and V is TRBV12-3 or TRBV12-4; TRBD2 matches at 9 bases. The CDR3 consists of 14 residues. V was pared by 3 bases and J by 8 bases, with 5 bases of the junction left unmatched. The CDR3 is CASSLGGREDEQFF. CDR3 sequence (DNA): TGTGCCAGCAGTTTGGGCGGGAGGGAGGATGAGCAGTTCTTC.

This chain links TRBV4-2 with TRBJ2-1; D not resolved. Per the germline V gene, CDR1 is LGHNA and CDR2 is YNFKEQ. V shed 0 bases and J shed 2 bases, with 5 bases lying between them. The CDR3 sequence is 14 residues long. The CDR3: CASSQDEPYNEQFF. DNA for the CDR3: TGTGCCAGCAGCCAAGATGAGCCCTACAATGAGCAGTTCTTC.

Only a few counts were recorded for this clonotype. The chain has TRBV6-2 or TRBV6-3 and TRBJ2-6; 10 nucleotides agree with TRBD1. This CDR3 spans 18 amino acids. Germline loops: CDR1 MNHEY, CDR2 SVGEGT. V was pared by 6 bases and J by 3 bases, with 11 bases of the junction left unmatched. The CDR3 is CASRTPSGTGVGANVLTF. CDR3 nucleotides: TGTGCCAGCAGAACCCCTTCCGGGACAGGGGTTGGGGCCAACGTCCTGACTTTC.

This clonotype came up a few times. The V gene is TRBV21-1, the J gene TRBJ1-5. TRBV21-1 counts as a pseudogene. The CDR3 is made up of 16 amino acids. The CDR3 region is CASSEKRNSLNQPQHF. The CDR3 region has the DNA TGTGCCAGCAGCGAAAAACGTAACAGCTTGAATCAGCCCCAGCATTTT.

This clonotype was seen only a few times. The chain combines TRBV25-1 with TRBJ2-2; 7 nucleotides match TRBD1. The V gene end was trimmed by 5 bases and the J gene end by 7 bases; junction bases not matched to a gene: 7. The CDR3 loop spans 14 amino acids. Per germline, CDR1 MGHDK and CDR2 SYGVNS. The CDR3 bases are TGTGCCAGCAGTCATCAGGGGGATGGCGGGGAGCTGTTTTTT. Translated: CASSHQGDGGELFF.

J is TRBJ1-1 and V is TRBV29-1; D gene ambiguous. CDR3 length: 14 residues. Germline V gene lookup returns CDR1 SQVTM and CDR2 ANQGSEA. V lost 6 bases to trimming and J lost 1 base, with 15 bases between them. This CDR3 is CSVALRQANTEAFF. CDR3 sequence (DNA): TGCAGCGTAGCCTTAAGGCAGGCGAACACTGAAGCTTTCTTT.

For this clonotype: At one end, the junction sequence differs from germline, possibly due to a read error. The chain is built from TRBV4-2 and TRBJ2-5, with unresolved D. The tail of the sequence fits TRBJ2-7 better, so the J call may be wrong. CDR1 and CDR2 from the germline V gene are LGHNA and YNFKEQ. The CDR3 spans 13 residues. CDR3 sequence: CASGQGPLHEQYF. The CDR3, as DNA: TGTGCCAGCGGCCAAGGGCCCCTCCACGAGCAGTACTTC.

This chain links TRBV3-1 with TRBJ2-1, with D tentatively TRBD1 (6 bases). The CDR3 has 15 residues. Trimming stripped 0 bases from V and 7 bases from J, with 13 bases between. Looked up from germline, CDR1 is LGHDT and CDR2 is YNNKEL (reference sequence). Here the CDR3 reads CASSQDRRGWNEQFF. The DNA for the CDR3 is TGTGCCAGCAGCCAAGATCGAAGGGGGTGGAATGAGCAGTTCTTC.

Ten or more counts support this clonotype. The CDR3 protein is CASSLAGRGYEQYF. CDR3 nucleotides: TGCGCCAGCAGCTTGGCCGGGCGAGGGTACGAGCAGTACTTC. This chain links TRBV5-1 with TRBJ2-7; possibly TRBD2 for D (5 bases). Trimming pared 0 bases from V and 4 bases from J, leaving 11 bases between. The V gene's germline CDR1 is SGHRS and CDR2 YFSETQ. This CDR3 contains 14 residues. The full variable domain, rest sourced from reference TRBV5-1 and TRBJ2-7, is KAGVTQTPRYLIKTRGQQVTLSCSPISGHRSVSWYQQTPGQGLQFLFEYFSETQRNKGNFPGRFSGRQFSNSRSEMNVSTLELGDSALYLCASSLAGRGYEQYFGPGTRLTVT.

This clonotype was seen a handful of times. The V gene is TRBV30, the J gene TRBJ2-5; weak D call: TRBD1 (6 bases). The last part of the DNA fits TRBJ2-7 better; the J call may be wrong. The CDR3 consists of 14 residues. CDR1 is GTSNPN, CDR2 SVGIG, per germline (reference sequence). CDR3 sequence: CAWSVVGGIYEQYF. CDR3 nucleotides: TGTGCCTGGAGTGTAGTAGGGGGAATCTACGAGCAGTACTTC.

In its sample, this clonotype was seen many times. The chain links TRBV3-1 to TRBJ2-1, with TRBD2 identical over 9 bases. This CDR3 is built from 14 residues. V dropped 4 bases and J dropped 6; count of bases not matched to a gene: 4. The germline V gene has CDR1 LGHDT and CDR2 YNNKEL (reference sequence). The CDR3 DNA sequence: TGTGCCAGCAGCCTAGCGGGAGATGTCAATGAGCAGTTCTTC. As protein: CASSLAGDVNEQFF.

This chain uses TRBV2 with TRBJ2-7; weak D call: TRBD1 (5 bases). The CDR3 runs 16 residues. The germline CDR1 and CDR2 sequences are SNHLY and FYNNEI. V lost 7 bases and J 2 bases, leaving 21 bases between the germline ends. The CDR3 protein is CASKAPLSGIAYEQYF. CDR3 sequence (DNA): TGTGCCAGCAAGGCTCCCTTGTCAGGGATCGCCTACGAGCAGTACTTC.

The DNA of the CDR3 is TGCGCCAGCAACCAGAACAGGGGAGATGAGCAGTTCTTC. It specifies CASNQNRGDEQFF. The rearrangement links TRBV5-1 to TRBJ2-1; the match to TRBD1 covers 7 bases. The CDR3 sequence is 13 residues long. With 6 bases clipped from V and 8 bases from J, the junction kept 8 bases outside the gene matches. From germline, CDR1 is SGHRS and CDR2 YFSETQ. Filled out from reference TRBV5-1 and TRBJ2-1, the complete variable domain reads KAGVTQTPRYLIKTRGQQVTLSCSPISGHRSVSWYQQTPGQGLQFLFEYFSETQRNKGNFPGRFSGRQFSNSRSEMNVSTLELGDSALYLCASNQNRGDEQFFGPGTRLTVL.

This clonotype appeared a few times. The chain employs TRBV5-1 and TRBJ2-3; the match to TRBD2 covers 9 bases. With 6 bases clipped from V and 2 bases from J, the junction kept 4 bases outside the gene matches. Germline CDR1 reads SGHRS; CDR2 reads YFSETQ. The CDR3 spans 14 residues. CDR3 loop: CASKSGRNTDTQYF. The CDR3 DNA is TGCGCCAGCAAGAGCGGGAGGAACACAGATACGCAGTATTTT.

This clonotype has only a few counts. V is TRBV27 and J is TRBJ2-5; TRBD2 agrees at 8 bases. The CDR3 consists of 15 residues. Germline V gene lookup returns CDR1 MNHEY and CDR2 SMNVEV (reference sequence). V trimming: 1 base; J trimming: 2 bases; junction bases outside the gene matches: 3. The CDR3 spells CASSLLGGGQETQYF. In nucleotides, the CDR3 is TGTGCCAGCAGTTTATTGGGCGGGGGGCAAGAGACCCAGTACTTC.

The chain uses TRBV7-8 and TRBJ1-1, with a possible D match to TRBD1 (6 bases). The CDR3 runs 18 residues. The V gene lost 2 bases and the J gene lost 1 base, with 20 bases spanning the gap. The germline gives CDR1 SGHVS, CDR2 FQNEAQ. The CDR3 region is CASSLRAKGGNKNTEAFF. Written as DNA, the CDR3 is TGTGCCAGCAGCTTAAGGGCCAAGGGGGGAAATAAGAACACTGAAGCTTTCTTT.

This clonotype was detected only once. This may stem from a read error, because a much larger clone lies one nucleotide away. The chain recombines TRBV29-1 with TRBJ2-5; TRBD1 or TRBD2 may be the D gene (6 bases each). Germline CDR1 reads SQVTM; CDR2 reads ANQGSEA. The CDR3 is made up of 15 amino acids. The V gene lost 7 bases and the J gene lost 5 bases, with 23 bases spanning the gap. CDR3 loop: CSACRQGRPCETQYF. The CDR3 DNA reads TGCAGCGCCTGTAGGCAGGGGAGGCCTTGCGAGACCCAGTACTTC.

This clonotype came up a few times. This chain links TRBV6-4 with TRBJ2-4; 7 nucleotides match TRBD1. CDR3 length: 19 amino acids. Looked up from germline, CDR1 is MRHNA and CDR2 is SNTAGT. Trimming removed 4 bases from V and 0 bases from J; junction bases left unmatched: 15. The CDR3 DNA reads TGTGCCAGCAGTGTACAGACAGGGAAGATAATCCTAGCCAAAAACATTCAGTACTTC. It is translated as CASSVQTGKIILAKNIQYF.

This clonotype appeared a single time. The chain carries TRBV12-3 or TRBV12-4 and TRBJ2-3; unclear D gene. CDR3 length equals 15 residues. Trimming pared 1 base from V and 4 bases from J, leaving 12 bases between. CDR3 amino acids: CASSLGGVTADTQYF. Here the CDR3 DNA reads TGTGCCAGCAGTTTAGGTGGGGTCACGGCAGATACGCAGTATTTT.

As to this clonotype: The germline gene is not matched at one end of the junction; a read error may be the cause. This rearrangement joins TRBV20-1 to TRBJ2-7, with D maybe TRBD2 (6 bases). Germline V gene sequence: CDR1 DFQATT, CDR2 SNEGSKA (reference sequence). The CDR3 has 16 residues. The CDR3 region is CGASARESGSRYEQYF. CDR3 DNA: TGCGGTGCTAGTGCCCGGGAGTCCGGCTCCCGCTACGAGCAGTACTTC.

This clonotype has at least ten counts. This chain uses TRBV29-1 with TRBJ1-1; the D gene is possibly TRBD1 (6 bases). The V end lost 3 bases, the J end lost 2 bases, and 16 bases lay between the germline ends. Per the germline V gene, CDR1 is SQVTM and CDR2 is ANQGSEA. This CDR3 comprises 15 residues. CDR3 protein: CSVDGWQGHNTEAFF. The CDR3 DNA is TGCAGCGTTGACGGGTGGCAGGGGCATAACACTGAAGCTTTCTTT.

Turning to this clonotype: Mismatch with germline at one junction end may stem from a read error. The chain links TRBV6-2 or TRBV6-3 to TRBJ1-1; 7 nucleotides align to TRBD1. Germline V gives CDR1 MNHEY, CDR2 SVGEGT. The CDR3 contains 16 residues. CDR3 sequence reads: CASSYPFTGVSTEAFF. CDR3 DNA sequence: TGTGCCAGCAGTTACCCTTTTACAGGGGTCAGCACTGAGGCTTTCTTT.

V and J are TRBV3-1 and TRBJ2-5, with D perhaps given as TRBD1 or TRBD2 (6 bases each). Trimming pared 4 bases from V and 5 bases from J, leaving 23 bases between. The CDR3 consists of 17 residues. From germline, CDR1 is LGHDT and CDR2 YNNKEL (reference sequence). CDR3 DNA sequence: TGTGCCAGCAGCCCCCTTAGGGGGGAGACGGGTTTCGAGACCCAGTACTTC. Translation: CASSPLRGETGFETQYF.

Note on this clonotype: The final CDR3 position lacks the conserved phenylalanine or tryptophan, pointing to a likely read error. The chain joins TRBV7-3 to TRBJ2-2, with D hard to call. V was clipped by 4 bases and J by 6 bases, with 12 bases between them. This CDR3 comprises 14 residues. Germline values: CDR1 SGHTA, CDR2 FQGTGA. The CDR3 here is CASSSYPGSGELFV. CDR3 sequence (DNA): TGTGCCAGCAGCTCCTATCCTGGTTCCGGGGAGCTGTTTGTT.

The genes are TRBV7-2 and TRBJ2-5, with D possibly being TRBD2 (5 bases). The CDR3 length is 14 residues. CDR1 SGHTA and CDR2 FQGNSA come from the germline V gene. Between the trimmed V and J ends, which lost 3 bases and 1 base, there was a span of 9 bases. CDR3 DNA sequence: TGTGCCAGCAGCTTTGAGCGGATCCAAGAGACCCAGTACTTC. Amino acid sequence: CASSFERIQETQYF.

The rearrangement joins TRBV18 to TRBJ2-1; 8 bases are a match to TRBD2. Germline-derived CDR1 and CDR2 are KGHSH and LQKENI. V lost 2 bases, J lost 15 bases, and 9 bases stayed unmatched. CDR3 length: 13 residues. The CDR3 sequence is CASSPGGSGILFF. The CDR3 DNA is TGTGCCAGCTCACCAGGAGGTAGCGGGATTTTGTTCTTC. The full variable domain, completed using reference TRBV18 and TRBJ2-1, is NAGVMQNPRHLVRRRGQEARLRCSPMKGHSHVYWYRQLPEEGLKFMVYLQKENIIDESGMPKERFSAEFPKEGPSILRIQQVVRGDSAAYFCASSPGGSGILFFGPGTRLTVL.

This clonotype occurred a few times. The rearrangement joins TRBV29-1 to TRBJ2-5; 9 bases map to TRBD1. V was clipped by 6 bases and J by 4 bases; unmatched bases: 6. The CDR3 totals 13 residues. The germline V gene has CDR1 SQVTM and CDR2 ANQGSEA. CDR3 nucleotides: TGCAGCGTGGGTGGACAGGGGCCAGAGACCCAGTACTTC. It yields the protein CSVGGQGPETQYF.